This T cell receptor beta chain was identified during a study of blood T cell repertoires in COVID-19. Study background: Some COVID-19 samples were acute and others convalescent; all came from the United States, Italy and Spain. In each case, the material was cDNA or gDNA derived from T cells, B-cell-depleted T cells, or PBMCs.

Original methodology: Estimation of nucleated cell counts relied on the amplification of reference gene primers. The repertoire was sequenced with immunoSEQ multiplex PCR; TCRdb's copy has only in-frame clones and lacks some. V, J and clone size reflect that table, while D and trimming were determined from the DNA. The sample records approximately 100,000 clones, 84% being singletons. The sequence came from a woman between 55 and 75 years old with acute or convalescent COVID-19. Sequencing was carried out using peripheral blood.

This chain's CDR3 is CASSSTGDRGTRGYTF. The CDR3, as DNA: TGCGCCAGCAGCTCGACTGGGGACAGGGGCACCAGGGGCTACACCTTC. V gene TRBV5-1 combines with J gene TRBJ1-2; 10 nucleotides match TRBD1. Germline CDR1 reads SGHRS; CDR2 reads YFSETQ. CDR3 size: 16 residues. V lost 3 bases, J lost 8 bases, and 13 bases stayed unmatched.